This paragraph reports one TCR beta chain. Its antigen is not known. The entry originates in a study of PD-L1 blockade in urothelial cancer. The study's findings and limits: The study found that durable-benefit patients expanded tumor-associated blood clones more at 3 weeks.

Clones were read by immunoSEQ multiplex PCR, and TCRdb kept only the in-frame ones, dropping some. Of about 110,000 clones detected, under 85% appear once; the ten largest clones hold approximately 2.4%. CDR1 and CDR2 from the germline V gene are GTSNPN and SVGIG (reference sequence). V was pared by 1 base and J by 3 bases, with 5 bases of the junction left unmatched. The CDR3 extends over 15 amino acids. J is TRBJ2-5 and V is TRBV30, with 10 bases that match TRBD2. Source: PBMCs, taken around atezolizumab (anti-PD-L1) treatment. This receptor was obtained from a man in his forties or fifties with urothelial cancer. CDR3 nucleotide sequence: TGTGCCTGGAGTGCAGGACTAGCGGACAAAGAGACCCAGTACTTC. Translation gives CAWSAGLADKETQYF.